This TCR beta chain was found in a study of human T cells and chemical hapten exposure. The study, taken as a whole, reports: TCRs whose frequency exceeded 1 in 1000 remained the same following DPC sensitization.

Germline assignment: CDR1 MDHEN and CDR2 SYDVKM. The ends were cut back, 5 bases at V and 5 bases at J, with 12 bases in the middle. The CDR3 is 14 residues long. Worth noting for this clonotype: What it binds is not known.

Extraction yielded total RNA from whole blood (unfractionated). Attachment of unique molecular identifiers to individual cDNA molecules was performed in the library. As handled by the study authors: There were a median of roughly 100,000 TCRs per sample, with a range from roughly 20,000 to 690,600. TCRdb independently ran MiXCR on the 5' RACE reads; one entry per CDR3 protein. TCRdb's processing, not the study's, gives the V and J calls here. Of around 100,000 distinct CDR3 sequences in the sample, approximately 19% were seen once. The TCR was taken from a human donor in good health. J is TRBJ2-2 and V is TRBV28, with TRBD1 as a possible D gene (5 bases). In DNA, the CDR3 is TGTGCCAGCAGTCCCCCGACAGCTACCGGGGAGCTGTTTTTT. This gives the protein CASSPPTATGELFF.